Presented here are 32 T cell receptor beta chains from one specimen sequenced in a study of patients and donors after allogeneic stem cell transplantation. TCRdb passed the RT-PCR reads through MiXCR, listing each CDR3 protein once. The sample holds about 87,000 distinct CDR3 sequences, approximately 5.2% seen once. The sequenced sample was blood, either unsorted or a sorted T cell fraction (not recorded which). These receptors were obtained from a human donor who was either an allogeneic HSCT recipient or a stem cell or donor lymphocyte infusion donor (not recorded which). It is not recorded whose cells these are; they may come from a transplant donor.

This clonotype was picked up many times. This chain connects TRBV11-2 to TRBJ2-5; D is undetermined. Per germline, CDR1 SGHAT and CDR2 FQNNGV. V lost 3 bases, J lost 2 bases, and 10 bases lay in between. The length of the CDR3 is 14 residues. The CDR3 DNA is TGTGCCAGCAGCTTTGGTGCTTCGCAAGAGACCCAGTACTTC. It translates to CASSFGASQETQYF.

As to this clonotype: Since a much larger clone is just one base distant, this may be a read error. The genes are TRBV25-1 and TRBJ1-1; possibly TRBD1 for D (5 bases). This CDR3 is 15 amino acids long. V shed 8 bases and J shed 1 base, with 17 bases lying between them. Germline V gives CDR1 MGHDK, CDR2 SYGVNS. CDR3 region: CASQPIGGGNTEAFF. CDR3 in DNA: TGTGCCAGCCAGCCTATCGGGGGTGGGAACACTGAAGCTTTCTTT.

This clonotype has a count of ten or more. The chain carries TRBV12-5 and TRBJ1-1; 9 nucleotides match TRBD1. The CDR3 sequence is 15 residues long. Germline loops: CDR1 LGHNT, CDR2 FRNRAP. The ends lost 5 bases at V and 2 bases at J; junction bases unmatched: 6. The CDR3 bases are TGTGCTAGTGGTAAGGACAGGGGTCCAAACACTGAAGCTTTCTTT. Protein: CASGKDRGPNTEAFF.

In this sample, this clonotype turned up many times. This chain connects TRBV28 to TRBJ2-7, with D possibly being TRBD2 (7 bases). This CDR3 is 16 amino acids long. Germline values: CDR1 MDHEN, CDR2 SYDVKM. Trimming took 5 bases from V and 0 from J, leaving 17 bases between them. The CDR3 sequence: CASSTGGHSGSYEQYF. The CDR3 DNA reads TGTGCCAGCAGTACGGGGGGACATTCGGGCTCCTACGAGCAGTACTTC.

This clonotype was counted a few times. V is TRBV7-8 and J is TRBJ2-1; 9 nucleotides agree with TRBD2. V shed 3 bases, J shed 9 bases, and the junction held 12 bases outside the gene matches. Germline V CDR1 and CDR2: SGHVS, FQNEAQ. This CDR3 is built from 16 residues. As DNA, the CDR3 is TGTGCCAGCAGCTTTAACTCCCCGAGACTAGCGGTTGAGCAGTTCTTC. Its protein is CASSFNSPRLAVEQFF.

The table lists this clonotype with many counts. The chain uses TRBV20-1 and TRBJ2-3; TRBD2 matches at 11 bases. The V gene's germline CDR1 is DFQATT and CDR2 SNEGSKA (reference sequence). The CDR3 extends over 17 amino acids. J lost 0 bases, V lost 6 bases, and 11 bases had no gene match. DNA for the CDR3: TGCAGTGCCGAAACTAGCGGGAGTATTGGGAGCACAGATACGCAGTATTTT. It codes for CSAETSGSIGSTDTQYF.

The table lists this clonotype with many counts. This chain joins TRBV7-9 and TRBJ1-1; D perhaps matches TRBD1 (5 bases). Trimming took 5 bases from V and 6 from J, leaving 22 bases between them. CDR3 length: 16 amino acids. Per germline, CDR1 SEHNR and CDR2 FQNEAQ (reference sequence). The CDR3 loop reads CASSQRGGTVGAEAFF. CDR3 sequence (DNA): TGTGCCAGCAGCCAGCGGGGGGGTACGGTCGGCGCTGAAGCTTTCTTT.

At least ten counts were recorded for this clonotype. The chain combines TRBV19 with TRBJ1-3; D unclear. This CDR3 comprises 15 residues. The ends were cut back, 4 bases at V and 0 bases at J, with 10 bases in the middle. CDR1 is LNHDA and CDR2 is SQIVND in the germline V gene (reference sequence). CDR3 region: CASSTGGSSGNTIYF. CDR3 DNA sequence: TGTGCCAGTAGTACGGGCGGGAGCTCTGGAAACACCATATATTTT.

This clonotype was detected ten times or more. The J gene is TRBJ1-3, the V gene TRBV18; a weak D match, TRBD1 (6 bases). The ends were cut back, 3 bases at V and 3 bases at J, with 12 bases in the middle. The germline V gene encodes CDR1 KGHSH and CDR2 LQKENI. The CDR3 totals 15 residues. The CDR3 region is CASSPNQGFGNTIYF. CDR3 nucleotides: TGTGCCAGCTCACCCAACCAGGGGTTTGGAAACACCATATATTTT. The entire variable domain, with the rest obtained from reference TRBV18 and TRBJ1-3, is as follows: NAGVMQNPRHLVRRRGQEARLRCSPMKGHSHVYWYRQLPEEGLKFMVYLQKENIIDESGMPKERFSAEFPKEGPSILRIQQVVRGDSAAYFCASSPNQGFGNTIYFGEGSWLTVV.

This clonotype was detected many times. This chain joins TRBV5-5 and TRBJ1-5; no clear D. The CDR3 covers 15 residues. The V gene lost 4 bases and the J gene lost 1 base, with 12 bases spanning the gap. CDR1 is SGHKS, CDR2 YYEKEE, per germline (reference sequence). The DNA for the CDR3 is TGTGCCAGCAGCCGATATACCCCCAGCAATCAGCCCCAGCATTTT. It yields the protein CASSRYTPSNQPQHF.

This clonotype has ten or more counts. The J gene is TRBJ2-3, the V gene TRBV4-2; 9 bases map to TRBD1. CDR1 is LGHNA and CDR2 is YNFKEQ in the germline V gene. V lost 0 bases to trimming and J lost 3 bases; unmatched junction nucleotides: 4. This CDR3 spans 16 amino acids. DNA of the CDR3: TGTGCCAGCAGCCAAGATTCAGGACAGGGGACAGATACGCAGTATTTT. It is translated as CASSQDSGQGTDTQYF.

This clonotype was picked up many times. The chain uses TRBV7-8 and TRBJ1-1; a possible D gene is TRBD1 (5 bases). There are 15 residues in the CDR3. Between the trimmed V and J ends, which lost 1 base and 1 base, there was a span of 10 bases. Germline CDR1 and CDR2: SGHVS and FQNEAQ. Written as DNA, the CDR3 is TGTGCCAGCAGCTTAGAGCGGGGGAGGAACACTGAAGCTTTCTTT. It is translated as CASSLERGRNTEAFF.

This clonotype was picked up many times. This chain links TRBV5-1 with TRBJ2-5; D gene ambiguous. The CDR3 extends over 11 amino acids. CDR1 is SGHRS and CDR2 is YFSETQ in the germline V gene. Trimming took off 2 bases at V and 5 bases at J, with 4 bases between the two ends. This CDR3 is CASSFLETQYF. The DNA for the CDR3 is TGCGCCAGCAGCTTTTTGGAGACCCAGTACTTC.

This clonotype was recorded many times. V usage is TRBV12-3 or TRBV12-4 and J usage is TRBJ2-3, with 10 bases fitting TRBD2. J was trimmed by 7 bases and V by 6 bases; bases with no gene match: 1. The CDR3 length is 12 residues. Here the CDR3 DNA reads TGTGCCAGCAGAGCGGGGGGGAATACGCAGTATTTT. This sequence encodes CASRAGGNTQYF.

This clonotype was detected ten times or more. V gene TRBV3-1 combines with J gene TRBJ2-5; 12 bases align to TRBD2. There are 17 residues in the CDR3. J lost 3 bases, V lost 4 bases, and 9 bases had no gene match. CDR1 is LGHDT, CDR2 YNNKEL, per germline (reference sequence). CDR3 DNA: TGTGCCAGCAGCCCCACACTCCGGACTAGCGGGAAAGAGACCCAGTACTTC. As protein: CASSPTLRTSGKETQYF.

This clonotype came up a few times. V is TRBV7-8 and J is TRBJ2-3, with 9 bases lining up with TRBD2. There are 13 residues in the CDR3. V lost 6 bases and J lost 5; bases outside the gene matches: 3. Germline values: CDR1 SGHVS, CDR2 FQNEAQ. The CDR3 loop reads CASSLTSGDTQYF. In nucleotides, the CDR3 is TGTGCCAGCAGTTTGACTAGCGGAGATACGCAGTATTTT.

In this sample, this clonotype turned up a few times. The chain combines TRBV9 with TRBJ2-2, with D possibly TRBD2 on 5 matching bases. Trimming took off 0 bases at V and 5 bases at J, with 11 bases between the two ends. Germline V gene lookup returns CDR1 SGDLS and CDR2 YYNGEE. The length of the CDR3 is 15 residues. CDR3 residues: CASSVESGKTGELFF. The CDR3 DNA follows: TGTGCCAGCAGCGTAGAATCGGGAAAGACCGGGGAGCTGTTTTTT.

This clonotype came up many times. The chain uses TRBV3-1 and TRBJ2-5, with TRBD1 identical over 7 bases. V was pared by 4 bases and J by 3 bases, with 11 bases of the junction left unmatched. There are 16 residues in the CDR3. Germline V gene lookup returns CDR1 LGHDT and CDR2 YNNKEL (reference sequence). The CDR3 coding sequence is TGTGCCAGCAGCCGTCCCGGGACAGTAGTAAAAGAGACCCAGTACTTC. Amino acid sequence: CASSRPGTVVKETQYF.

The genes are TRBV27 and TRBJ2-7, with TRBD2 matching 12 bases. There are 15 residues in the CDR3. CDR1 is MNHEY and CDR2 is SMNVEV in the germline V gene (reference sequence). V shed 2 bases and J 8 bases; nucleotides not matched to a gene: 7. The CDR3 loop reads CASSLTRLAGAQQYF. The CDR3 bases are TGTGCCAGCAGTTTAACCCGACTAGCGGGAGCCCAGCAGTACTTC.

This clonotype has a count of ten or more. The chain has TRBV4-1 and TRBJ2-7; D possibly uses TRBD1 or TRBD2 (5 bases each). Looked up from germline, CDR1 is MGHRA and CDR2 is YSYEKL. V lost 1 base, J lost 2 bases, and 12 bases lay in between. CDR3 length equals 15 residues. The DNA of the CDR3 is TGCGCCAGCAGCCAAGGGAGGACGGACACCTACGAGCAGTACTTC. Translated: CASSQGRTDTYEQYF.

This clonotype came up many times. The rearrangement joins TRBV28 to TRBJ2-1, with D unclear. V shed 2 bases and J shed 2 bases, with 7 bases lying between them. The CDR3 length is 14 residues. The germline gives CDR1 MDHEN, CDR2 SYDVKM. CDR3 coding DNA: TGTGCCAGCAGTTTAGCGGAGACCTACAATGAGCAGTTCTTC. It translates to CASSLAETYNEQFF.

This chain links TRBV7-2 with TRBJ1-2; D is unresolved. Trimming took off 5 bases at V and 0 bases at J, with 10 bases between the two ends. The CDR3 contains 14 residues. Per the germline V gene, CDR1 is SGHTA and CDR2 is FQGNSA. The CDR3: CASSPGGANYGYTF. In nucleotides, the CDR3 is TGTGCCAGCAGCCCCGGCGGAGCTAACTATGGCTACACCTTC. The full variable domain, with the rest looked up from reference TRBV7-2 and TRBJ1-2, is GAGVSQSPSNKVTEKGKDVELRCDPISGHTALYWYRQSLGQGLEFLIYFQGNSAPDKSGLPSDRFSAERTGGSVSTLTIQRTQQEDSAVYLCASSPGGANYGYTFGSGTRLTVV.

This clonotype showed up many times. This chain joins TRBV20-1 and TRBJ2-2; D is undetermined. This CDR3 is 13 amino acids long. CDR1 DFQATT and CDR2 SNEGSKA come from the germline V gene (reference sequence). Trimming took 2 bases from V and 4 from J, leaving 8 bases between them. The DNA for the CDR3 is TGCAGTGCTAGACAGCCGCTCACCGGGGAGCTGTTTTTT. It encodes CSARQPLTGELFF.

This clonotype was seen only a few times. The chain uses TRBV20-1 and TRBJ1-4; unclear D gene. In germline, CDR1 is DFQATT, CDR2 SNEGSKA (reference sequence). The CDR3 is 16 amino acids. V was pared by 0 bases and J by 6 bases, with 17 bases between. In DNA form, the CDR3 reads TGCAGTGCTAGAGATCTACCCGGGAGGGAGGATGAAAAACTGTTTTTT. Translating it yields CSARDLPGREDEKLFF.

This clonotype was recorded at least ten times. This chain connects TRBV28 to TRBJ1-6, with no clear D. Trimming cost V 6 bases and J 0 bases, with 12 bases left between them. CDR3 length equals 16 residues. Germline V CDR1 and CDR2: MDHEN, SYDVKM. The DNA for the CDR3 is TGTGCCAGCAGCAATACAGCCTACTCCTATAATTCACCCCTCCACTTT. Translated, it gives CASSNTAYSYNSPLHF.

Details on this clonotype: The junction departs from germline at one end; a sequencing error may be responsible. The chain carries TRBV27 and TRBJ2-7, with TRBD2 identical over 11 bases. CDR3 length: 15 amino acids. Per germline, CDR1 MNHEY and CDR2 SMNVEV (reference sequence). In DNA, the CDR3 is TGCTCCAGCAGTTTAGCGGGAGGGGGAATGTCACGGCAGTACTTC. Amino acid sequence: CSSSLAGGGMSRQYF.

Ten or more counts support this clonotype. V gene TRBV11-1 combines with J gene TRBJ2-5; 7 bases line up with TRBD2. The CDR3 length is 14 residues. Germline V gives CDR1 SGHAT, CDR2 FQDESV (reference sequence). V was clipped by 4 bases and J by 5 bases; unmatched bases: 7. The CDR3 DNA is TGTGCCAGCAGCTCCCCGGGACTAAGCGAGACCCAGTACTTC. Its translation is CASSSPGLSETQYF.

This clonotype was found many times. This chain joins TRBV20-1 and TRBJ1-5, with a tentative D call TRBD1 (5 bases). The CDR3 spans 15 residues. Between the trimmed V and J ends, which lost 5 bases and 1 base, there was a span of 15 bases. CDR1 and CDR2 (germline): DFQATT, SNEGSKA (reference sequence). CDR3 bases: TGCAGTGCTCCCGGGGGGGTCGGCAGCAATCAGCCCCAGCATTTT. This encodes CSAPGGVGSNQPQHF.

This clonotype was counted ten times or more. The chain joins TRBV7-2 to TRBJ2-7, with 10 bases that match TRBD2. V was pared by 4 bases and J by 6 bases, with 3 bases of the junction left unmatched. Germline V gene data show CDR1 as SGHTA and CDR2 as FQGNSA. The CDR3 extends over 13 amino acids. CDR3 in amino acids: CASSSVAGGEQYF. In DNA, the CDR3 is TGTGCCAGCAGCTCAGTAGCGGGAGGCGAGCAGTACTTC.

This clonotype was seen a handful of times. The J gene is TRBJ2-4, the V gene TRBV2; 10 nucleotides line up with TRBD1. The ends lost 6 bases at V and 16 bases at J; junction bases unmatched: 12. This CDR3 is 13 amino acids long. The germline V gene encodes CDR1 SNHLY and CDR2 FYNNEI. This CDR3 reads CASRTGTGEGLYF. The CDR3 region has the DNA TGTGCCAGCAGAACCGGGACAGGGGAGGGCTTATACTTC.

The CDR3 nucleotides read TGCAGTGCTAGATCCAGACAGGGGTATTCACCCCTCCACTTT. Amino acid sequence: CSARSRQGYSPLHF. The V gene is TRBV20-1, the J gene TRBJ1-6, with 8 positions matching TRBD1. Germline CDR1 reads DFQATT; CDR2 reads SNEGSKA (reference sequence). V shed 2 bases, J shed 8 bases, and the junction held 5 bases outside the gene matches. The CDR3 covers 14 residues.

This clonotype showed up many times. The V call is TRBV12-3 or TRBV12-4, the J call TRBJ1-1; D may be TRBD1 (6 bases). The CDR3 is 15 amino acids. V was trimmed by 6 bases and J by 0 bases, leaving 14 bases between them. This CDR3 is CASSQHRAMNTEAFF. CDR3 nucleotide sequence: TGTGCCAGCAGCCAACACAGGGCCATGAACACTGAAGCTTTCTTT.